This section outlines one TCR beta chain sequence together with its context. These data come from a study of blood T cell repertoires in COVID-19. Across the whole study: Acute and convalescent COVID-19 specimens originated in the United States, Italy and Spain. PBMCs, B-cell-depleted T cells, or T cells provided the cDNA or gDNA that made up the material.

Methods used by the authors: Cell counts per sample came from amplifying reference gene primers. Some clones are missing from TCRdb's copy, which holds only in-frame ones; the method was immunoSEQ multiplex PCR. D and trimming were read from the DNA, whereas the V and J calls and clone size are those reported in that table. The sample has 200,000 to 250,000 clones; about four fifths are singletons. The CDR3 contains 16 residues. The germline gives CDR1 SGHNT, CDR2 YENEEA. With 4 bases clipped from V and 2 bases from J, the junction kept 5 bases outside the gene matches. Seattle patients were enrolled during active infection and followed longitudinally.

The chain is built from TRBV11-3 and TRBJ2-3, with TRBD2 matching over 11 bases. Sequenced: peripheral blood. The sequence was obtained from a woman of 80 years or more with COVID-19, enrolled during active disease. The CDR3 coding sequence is TGTGCCAGCAGCTACTTAGCGGGGGGGACCACAGATACGCAGTATTTT. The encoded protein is CASSYLAGGTTDTQYF.